The TCR beta chain under discussion was sequenced for a study of T cell responses to AZD1222 COVID-19 vaccine. Study-level points and caveats: Spike-specific TCR breadth and depth grew following two AZD1222 doses. Just six AZD1222 recipients were seropositive at baseline.

The table came from immunoSEQ multiplex PCR; TCRdb's copy has only in-frame clones and leaves some out. The sample includes 55,000 to 75,000 clones, about four fifths of them seen just once. CDR3 size: 15 residues. The germline V gene encodes CDR1 SNHLY and CDR2 FYNNEI. Trimming left V 7 bases short and J 7 bases short, with 21 bases between. This clone was observed a single time. Its antigen is as yet unknown. The specimen was peripheral blood, collected on day 0 of AZD1222 vaccination. This clonotype originated in an adult in good health. The chain joins TRBV2 to TRBJ2-3; perhaps TRBD2 as D (7 bases). CDR3 DNA sequence: TGTGCCAGCAAGGGGGGCGGGGGCTCGTTGAATACGCAGTATTTT. Translated: CASKGGGGSLNTQYF.